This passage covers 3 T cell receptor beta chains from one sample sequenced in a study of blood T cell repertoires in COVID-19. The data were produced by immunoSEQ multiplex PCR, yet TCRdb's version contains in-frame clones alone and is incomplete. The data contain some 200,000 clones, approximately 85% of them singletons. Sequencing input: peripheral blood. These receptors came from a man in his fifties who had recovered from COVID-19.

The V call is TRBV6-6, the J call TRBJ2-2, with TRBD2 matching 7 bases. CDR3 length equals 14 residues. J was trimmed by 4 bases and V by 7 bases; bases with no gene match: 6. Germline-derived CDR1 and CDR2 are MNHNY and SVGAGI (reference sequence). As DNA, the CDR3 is TGTGCCAGCACCCGGTCGGGGGGCACCGGGGAGCTGTTTTTT. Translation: CASTRSGGTGELFF.

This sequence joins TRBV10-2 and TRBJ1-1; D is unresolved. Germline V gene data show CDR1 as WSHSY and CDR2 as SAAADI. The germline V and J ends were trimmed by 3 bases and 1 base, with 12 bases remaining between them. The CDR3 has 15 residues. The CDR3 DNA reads TGCGCCAGCAGTGATCCCCGGGTCGCGAACACTGAAGCTTTCTTT. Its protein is CASSDPRVANTEAFF.

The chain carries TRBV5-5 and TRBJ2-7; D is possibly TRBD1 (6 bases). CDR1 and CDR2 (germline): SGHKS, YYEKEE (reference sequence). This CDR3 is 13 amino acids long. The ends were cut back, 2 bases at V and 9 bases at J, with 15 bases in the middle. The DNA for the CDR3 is TGTGCCAGCAGCTTTCGCAGGGGAGAGTGGCAGTACTTC. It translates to CASSFRRGEWQYF.